One and the same sample provided the 16 T cell receptor beta chains below, sequenced in a study of CD8+CD57+ T cells in acquired aplastic anemia. CDR3 and TCR beta VDJ profiling relied on genomic DNA as the template. TCRdb ran MiXCR on the reads and lists one entry per CDR3 protein. This sample has 80,000 or so distinct CDR3 sequences, with less than 60% found just once. Sample: sorted CD4+, CD8+, or CD8+CD57+ T cells (not recorded which) from PBMCs. Every receptor here comes from a human donor in good health, serving as a control.

This clonotype was seen ten or more times. The chain links TRBV4-1 to TRBJ2-7, with 9 positions matching TRBD1. This CDR3 region has 14 residues. J gave up 4 bases and V 1 base, and 2 bases lay outside the gene matches. The germline V gene has CDR1 MGHRA and CDR2 YSYEKL. CDR3 sequence: CASSQVGQGYEQYF. The CDR3, as DNA: TGCGCCAGCAGCCAAGTGGGACAGGGTTACGAGCAGTACTTC.

This clonotype has ten or more counts. The chain uses TRBV11-2 and TRBJ2-5; D unresolved. Germline assignment: CDR1 SGHAT and CDR2 FQNNGV. The CDR3 is made up of 13 amino acids. V lost 7 bases, J lost 1 base, and 10 bases lay in between. In DNA, the CDR3 is TGTGCCAGCAAGAAGATGGTCCAAGAGACCCAGTACTTC. Translated: CASKKMVQETQYF.

The V call is TRBV9, the J call TRBJ2-6; possible D gene TRBD1, 5 bases. Trimming cost V 2 bases and J 11 bases, with 17 bases left between them. Germline V lookup: CDR1 SGDLS, CDR2 YYNGEE. The CDR3 length is 15 residues. Written as DNA, the CDR3 is TGTGCCAGCAGCGTTGCAGGGTCTGGAGCCGACGTCCTGACTTTC. This gives the protein CASSVAGSGADVLTF.

This clonotype was seen more than once but under ten times. This may be a read error: a much more frequent sequence differs by one nucleotide. The V and J genes are TRBV7-2 and TRBJ1-1; tentatively, D is TRBD1 (6 bases). Between the trimmed V and J ends, which lost 5 bases and 4 bases, there was a span of 11 bases. CDR3 length: 13 amino acids. The V gene's germline CDR1 is SGHTA and CDR2 FQGNSA. CDR3 nucleotide sequence: TGTGCCAGCAGCCACATAGGGGGCACTGAAGCTTTCTTT. Residues: CASSHIGGTEAFF.

The chain joins TRBV7-8 to TRBJ2-5; 10 bases match TRBD2. The V gene's germline CDR1 is SGHVS and CDR2 FQNEAQ. The CDR3 sequence is 17 residues long. V lost 5 bases to trimming and J lost 1 base; unmatched junction nucleotides: 10. CDR3 DNA: TGTGCCAGCAGCCGATACTTAGCGGGAGGACCCCAAGAGACCCAGTACTTC. Encoded protein: CASSRYLAGGPQETQYF. The full variable domain, with the rest looked up from reference TRBV7-8 and TRBJ2-5, is GAGVSQSPRYKVAKRGQDVALRCDPISGHVSLFWYQQALGQGPEFLTYFQNEAQLDKSGLPSDRFFAERPEGSVSTLKIQRTQQEDSAVYLCASSRYLAGGPQETQYFGPGTRLLVL.

V is TRBV11-2 and J is TRBJ2-3, with TRBD2 matching over 8 bases. This CDR3 is 15 amino acids long. Trimming removed 0 bases from V and 4 bases from J; junction bases left unmatched: 3. Germline CDR1 SGHAT, CDR2 FQNNGV. The DNA of the CDR3 is TGTGCCAGCAGCTTAGAAGCGGGGGAGGCAGATACGCAGTATTTT. The encoded protein is CASSLEAGEADTQYF.

For the CDR3, the DNA is TGCGCCAGCAGATTTGGGACATCGATATTCTATGGCTACACCTTC. This gives the protein CASRFGTSIFYGYTF. V usage is TRBV5-1 and J usage is TRBJ1-2; possible D gene TRBD1, 6 bases. The V end lost 5 bases, the J end lost 4 bases, and 18 bases lay between the germline ends. Germline V lookup: CDR1 SGHRS, CDR2 YFSETQ. This CDR3 contains 15 residues.

The chain couples TRBV7-3 to TRBJ1-2, with D hard to call. The CDR3 covers 13 residues. CDR1 is SGHTA and CDR2 is FQGTGA in the germline V gene. V lost 4 bases, J lost 2 bases, and 8 bases lay in between. The CDR3, as DNA: TGTGCCAGCAGCTCCGACATGAACTATGGCTACACCTTC. As protein: CASSSDMNYGYTF. The full variable domain, in which reference TRBV7-3 and TRBJ1-2 provide the parts outside the CDR3, is GAGVSQTPSNKVTEKGKYVELRCDPISGHTALYWYRQSLGQGPEFLIYFQGTGAADDSGLPNDRFFAVRPEGSVSTLKIQRTERGDSAVYLCASSSDMNYGYTFGSGTRLTVV.

The sample holds many counts of this clonotype. This chain connects TRBV19 to TRBJ1-6, with no clear D. V was cut by 6 bases and J by 6 bases, with 9 bases left in between. The germline V gene has CDR1 LNHDA and CDR2 SQIVND (reference sequence). The CDR3 runs to 13 residues. CDR3 in DNA: TGTGCCAGTAGCCCCACTGGTAATTCACCCCTCCACTTT. This gives the protein CASSPTGNSPLHF. The whole variable domain, remainder taken from reference TRBV19 and TRBJ1-6, is DGGITQSPKYLFRKEGQNVTLSCEQNLNHDAMYWYRQDPGQGLRLIYYSQIVNDFQKGDIAEGYSVSREKKESFPLTVTSAQKNPTAFYLCASSPTGNSPLHFGNGTRLTVT.

The J gene is TRBJ2-5, the V gene TRBV7-9; D may be TRBD2 (6 bases). CDR1 is SEHNR and CDR2 is FQNEAQ in the germline V gene (reference sequence). The CDR3 consists of 13 residues. Trimming cost V 9 bases and J 0 bases, with 11 bases left between them. Here the CDR3 DNA reads TGTGCCAGTAGAGGCGGGGACCAAGAGACCCAGTACTTC. This translates into CASRGGDQETQYF.

The chain has TRBV10-3 and TRBJ2-3; the D is unclear. The CDR3 is 13 amino acids. Trimming stripped 4 bases from V and 0 bases from J, with 5 bases between. Per germline, CDR1 ENHRY and CDR2 SYGVKD. This CDR3 reads CAISGRSTDTQYF. The CDR3 coding sequence is TGTGCCATCAGTGGCAGGAGCACAGATACGCAGTATTTT.

This chain uses TRBV7-8 with TRBJ2-1, with D uncertain. The closer fit of TRBJ2-7 to the DNA end suggests the J call may be wrong. Germline V CDR1 and CDR2: SGHVS, FQNEAQ. This CDR3 region has 13 residues. The CDR3 region has the DNA TGTGCCAGCAGCTTAGCACTGGCCTACGAGCAGTACTTC. Translating gives CASSLALAYEQYF.

This clonotype was seen only a few times. The gene calls are TRBV25-1 and TRBJ2-3; a possible D gene is TRBD1 (5 bases). Trimming removed 8 bases at V and 4 bases at J, with 25 bases between. Germline V CDR1 and CDR2: MGHDK, SYGVNS. The CDR3 is made up of 17 amino acids. CDR3 bases: TGTGCCAGCTCACCAGACGGATCTGAGGACAAGGCAGATACGCAGTATTTT. This translates into CASSPDGSEDKADTQYF.

The V gene is TRBV25-1, the J gene TRBJ1-6, with TRBD1 identical over 11 bases. Per the germline V gene, CDR1 is MGHDK and CDR2 is SYGVNS. The CDR3 totals 16 residues. V lost 9 bases, J lost 5 bases, and 9 bases stayed unmatched. In DNA, the CDR3 is TGTGCCAGTAGCCTAGGACAGGGGGCAAATAATTCACCCCTCCACTTT. Amino acid sequence: CASSLGQGANNSPLHF.

The genes are TRBV20-1 and TRBJ2-2, with D maybe TRBD2 (5 bases). The CDR3 loop spans 15 amino acids. V was shortened by 6 bases and J by 3 bases, with 17 bases between the two germline ends. Germline V gene lookup returns CDR1 DFQATT and CDR2 SNEGSKA (reference sequence). CDR3 residues: CSALRASRDTGELFF. The CDR3 coding sequence is TGCAGTGCCCTAAGGGCTAGCCGCGACACCGGGGAGCTGTTTTTT.

This clonotype was seen at least ten times. The V call is TRBV10-1, the J call TRBJ1-1, with a tentative D call TRBD1 (5 bases). Germline assignment: CDR1 WNHNN and CDR2 SYGVQD (reference sequence). Between the trimmed V and J ends, which lost 1 base and 1 base, there was a span of 7 bases. CDR3 length: 14 residues. The CDR3 loop is CASSEYQGNTEAFF. The CDR3 DNA reads TGCGCCAGCAGTGAGTATCAGGGGAACACTGAAGCTTTCTTT.